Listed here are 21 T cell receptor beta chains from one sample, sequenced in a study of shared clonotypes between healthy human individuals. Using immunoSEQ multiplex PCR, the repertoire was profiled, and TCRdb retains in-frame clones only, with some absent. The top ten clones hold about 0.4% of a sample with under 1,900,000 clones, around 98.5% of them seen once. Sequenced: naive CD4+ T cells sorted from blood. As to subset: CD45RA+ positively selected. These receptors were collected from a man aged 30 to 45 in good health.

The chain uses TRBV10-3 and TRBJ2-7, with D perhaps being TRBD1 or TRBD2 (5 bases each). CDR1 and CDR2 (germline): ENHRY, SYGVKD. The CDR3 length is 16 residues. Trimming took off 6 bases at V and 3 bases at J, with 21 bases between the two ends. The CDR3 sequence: CAISGAVERHNYEQYF. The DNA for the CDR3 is TGTGCCATCAGCGGGGCCGTTGAGCGACACAACTACGAGCAGTACTTC.

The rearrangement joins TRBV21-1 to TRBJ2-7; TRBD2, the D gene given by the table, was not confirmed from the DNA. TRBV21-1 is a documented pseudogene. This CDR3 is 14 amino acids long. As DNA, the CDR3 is TGTGCCAGCAGCAAAGAACTAGCGGGAGGGCCAAAGTACTTC. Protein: CASSKELAGGPKYF.

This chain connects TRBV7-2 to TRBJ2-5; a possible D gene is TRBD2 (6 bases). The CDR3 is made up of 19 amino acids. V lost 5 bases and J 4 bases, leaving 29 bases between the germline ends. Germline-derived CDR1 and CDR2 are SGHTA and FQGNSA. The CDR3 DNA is TGTGCCAGCAGCCCACGACTATGGGTAATGCGGGAAAGCCGAGAGACCCAGTACTTC. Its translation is CASSPRLWVMRESRETQYF. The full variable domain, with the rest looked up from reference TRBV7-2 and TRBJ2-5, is GAGVSQSPSNKVTEKGKDVELRCDPISGHTALYWYRQSLGQGLEFLIYFQGNSAPDKSGLPSDRFSAERTGGSVSTLTIQRTQQEDSAVYLCASSPRLWVMRESRETQYFGPGTRLLVL.

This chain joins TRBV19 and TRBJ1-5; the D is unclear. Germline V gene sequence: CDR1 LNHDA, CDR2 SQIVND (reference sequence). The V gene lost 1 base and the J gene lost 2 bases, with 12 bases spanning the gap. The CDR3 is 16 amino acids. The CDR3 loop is CASSIAGGLGNQPQHF. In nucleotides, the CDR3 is TGTGCCAGTAGTATAGCAGGAGGGCTTGGCAATCAGCCCCAGCATTTT.

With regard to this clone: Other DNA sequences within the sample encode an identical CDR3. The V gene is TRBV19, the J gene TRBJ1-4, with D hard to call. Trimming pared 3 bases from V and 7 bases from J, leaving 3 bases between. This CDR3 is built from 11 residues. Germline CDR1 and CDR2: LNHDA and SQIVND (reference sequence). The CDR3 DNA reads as TGTGCCAGTAGTATCGGTGAAAAACTGTTTTTT. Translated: CASSIGEKLFF.

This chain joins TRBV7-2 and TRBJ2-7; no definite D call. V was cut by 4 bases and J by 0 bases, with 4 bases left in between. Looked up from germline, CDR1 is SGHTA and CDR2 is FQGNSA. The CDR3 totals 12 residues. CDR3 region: CASSYNSYEQYF. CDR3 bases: TGTGCCAGCAGCTACAACTCCTACGAGCAGTACTTC.

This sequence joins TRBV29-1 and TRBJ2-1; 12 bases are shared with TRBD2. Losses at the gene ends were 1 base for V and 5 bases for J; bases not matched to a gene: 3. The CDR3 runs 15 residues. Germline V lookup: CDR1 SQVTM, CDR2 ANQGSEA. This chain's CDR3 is CSVEVLAGGDNEQFF. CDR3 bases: TGCAGCGTTGAAGTCCTAGCGGGAGGGGACAATGAGCAGTTCTTC.

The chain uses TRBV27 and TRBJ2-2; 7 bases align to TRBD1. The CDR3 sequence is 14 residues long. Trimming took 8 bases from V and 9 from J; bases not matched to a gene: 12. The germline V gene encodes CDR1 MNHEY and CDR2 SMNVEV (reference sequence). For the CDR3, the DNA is TGTGCCAGCGGCTTGGGGCAGGGACAGCGGGAGCTGTTTTTT. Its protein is CASGLGQGQRELFF.

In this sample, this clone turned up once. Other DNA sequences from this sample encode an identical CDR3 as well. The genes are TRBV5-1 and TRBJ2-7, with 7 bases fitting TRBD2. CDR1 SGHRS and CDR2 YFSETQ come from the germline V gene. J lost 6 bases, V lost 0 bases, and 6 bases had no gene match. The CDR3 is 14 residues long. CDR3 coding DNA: TGCGCCAGCAGCTTGGCGGGGAGGGGCTCCGAGCAGTACTTC. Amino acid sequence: CASSLAGRGSEQYF.

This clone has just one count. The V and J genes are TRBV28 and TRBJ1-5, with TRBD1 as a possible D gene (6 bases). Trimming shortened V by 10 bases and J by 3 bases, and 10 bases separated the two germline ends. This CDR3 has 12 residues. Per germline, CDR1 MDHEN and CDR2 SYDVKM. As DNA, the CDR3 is TGTGCCACCGACAGGAACAATCAGCCCCAGCATTTT. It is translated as CATDRNNQPQHF.

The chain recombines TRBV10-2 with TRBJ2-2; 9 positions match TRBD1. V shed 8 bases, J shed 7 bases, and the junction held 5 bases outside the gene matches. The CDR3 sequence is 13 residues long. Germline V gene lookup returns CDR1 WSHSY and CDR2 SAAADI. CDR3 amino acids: CASRTGVGGELFF. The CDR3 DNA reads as TGCGCCAGCCGGACAGGGGTCGGCGGGGAGCTGTTTTTT.

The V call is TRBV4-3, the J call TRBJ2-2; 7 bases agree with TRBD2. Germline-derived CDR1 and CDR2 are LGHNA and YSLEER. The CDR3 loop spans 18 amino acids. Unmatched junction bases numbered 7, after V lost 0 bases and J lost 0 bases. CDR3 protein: CASSQDWLAAANTGELFF. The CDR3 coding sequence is TGCGCCAGCAGCCAAGATTGGCTAGCGGCAGCGAACACCGGGGAGCTGTTTTTT.

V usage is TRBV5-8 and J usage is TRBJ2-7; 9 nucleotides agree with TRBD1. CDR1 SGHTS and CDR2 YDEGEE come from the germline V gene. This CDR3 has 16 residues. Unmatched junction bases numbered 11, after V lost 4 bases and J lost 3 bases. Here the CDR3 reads CASSRIMGQGDYEQYF. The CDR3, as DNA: TGTGCCAGCAGCCGTATTATGGGACAGGGTGACTACGAGCAGTACTTC. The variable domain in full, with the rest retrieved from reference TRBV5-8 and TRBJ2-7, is EAGVTQSPTHLIKTRGQQATLRCSPISGHTSVYWYQQALGLGLQFLLWYDEGEERNRGNFPPRFSGRQFPNYSSELNVNALELEDSALYLCASSRIMGQGDYEQYFGPGTRLTVT.

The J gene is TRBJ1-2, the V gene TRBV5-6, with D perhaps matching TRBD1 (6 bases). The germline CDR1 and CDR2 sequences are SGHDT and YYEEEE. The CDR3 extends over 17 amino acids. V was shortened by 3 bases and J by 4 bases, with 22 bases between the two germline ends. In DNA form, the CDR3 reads TGTGCCAGCAGCTCCACGCTCGGACAGATAAATTCCTATGGCTACACCTTC. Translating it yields CASSSTLGQINSYGYTF. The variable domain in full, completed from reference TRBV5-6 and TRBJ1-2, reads DAGVTQSPTHLIKTRGQQVTLRCSPKSGHDTVSWYQQALGQGPQFIFQYYEEEERQRGNFPDRFSGHQFPNYSSELNVNALLLGDSALYLCASSSTLGQINSYGYTFGSGTRLTVV.

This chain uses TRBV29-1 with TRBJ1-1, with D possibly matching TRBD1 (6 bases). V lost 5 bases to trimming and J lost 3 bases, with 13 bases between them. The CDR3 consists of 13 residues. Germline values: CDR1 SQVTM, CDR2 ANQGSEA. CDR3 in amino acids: CSVQMDRYTEAFF. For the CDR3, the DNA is TGCAGCGTTCAAATGGACAGATACACTGAAGCTTTCTTT.

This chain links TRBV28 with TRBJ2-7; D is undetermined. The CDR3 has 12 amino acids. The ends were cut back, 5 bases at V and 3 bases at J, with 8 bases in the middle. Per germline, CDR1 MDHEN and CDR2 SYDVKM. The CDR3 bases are TGTGCCAGCAGTCCAATCAACTACGAGCAGTACTTC. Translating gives CASSPINYEQYF.

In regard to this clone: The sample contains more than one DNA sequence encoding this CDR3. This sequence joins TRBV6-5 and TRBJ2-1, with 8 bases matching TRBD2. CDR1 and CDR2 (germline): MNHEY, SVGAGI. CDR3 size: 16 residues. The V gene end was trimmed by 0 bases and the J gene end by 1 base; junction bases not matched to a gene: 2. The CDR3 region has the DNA TGTGCCAGCAGTTACTCCTTAGCGGGGTCCTACAATGAGCAGTTCTTC. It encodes CASSYSLAGSYNEQFF.

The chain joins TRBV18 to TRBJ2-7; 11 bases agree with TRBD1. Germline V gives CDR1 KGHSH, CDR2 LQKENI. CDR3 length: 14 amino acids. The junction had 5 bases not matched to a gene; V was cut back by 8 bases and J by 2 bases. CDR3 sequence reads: CASRGTGGTYEQYF. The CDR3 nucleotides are TGTGCCAGCAGAGGGACAGGGGGGACCTACGAGCAGTACTTC. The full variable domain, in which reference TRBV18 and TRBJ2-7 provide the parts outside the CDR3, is NAGVMQNPRHLVRRRGQEARLRCSPMKGHSHVYWYRQLPEEGLKFMVYLQKENIIDESGMPKERFSAEFPKEGPSILRIQQVVRGDSAAYFCASRGTGGTYEQYFGPGTRLTVT.

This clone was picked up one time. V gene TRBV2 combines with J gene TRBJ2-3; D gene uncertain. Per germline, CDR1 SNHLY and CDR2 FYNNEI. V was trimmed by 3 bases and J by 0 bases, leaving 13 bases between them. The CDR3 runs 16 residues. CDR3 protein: CASSDFKASSTDTQYF. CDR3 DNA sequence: TGTGCCAGCAGTGATTTCAAGGCCTCTAGCACAGATACGCAGTATTTT.

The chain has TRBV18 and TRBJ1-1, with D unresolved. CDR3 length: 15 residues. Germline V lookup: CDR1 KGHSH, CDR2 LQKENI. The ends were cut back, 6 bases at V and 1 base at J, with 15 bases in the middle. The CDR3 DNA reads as TGTGCCAGCTCGGAGATTCGAAGGGAGAACACTGAAGCTTTCTTT. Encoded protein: CASSEIRRENTEAFF.

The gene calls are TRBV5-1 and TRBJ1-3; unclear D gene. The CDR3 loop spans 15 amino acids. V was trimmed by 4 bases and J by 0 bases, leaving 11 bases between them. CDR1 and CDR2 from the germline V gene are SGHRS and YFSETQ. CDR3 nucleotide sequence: TGCGCCAGCAGCATTGGGGTGGGCTCTGGAAACACCATATATTTT. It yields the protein CASSIGVGSGNTIYF.